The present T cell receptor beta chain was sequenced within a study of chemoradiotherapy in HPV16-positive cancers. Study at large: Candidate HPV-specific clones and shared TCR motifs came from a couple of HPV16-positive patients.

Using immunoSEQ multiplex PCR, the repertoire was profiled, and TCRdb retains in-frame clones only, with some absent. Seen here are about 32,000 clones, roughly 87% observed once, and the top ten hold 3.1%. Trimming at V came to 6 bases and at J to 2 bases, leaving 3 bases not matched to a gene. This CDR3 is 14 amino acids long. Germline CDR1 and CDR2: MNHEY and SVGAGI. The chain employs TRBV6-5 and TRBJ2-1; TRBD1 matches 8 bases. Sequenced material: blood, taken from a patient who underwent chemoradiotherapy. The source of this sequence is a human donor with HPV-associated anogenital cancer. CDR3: CASSRTGPYNEQFF. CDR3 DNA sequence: TGTGCCAGCAGCCGGACAGGGCCCTACAATGAGCAGTTCTTC.